This T cell receptor (beta chain) was captured in a study of cytomegalovirus exposure and HLA in healthy donors. Study-level results: It was assumed in the presence/absence analyses that sequencing depth was roughly uniform across donors.

The germline V and J ends were trimmed by 3 bases and 4 bases, with 12 bases remaining between them. The CDR3 extends over 14 amino acids. CDR1 is PRHDT, CDR2 FYEKMQ, per germline (reference sequence). PCR was performed using 60 Vbeta and 13 Jbeta primers. Some clones are missing from TCRdb's copy, which holds only in-frame ones; the method was immunoSEQ multiplex PCR. The sample carries 95,000 to 100,000 clones, about three quarters recorded once. Concerning this clone itself: Its specificity is not known.

The specimen was PBMCs. The rearrangement joins TRBV13 to TRBJ1-2, with D possibly matching TRBD1 (5 bases). The receptor was isolated from a man aged 60 to 75 in good health and CMV-seropositive. CDR3 protein: CASSFATERYGYTF. In DNA, the CDR3 is TGTGCCAGCAGCTTTGCGACAGAACGCTATGGCTACACCTTC.